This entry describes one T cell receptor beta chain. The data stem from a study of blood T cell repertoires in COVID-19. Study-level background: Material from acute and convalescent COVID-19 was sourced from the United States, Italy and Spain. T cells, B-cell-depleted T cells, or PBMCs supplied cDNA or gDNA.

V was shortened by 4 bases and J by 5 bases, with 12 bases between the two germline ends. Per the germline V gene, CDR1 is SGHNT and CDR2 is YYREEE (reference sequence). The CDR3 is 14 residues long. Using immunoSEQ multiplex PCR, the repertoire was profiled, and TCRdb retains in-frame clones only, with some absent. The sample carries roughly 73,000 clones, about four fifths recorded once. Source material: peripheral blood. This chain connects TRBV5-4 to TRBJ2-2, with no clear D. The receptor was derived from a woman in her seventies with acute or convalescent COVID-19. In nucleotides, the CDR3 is TGTGCCAGCAGCCCGAACGGCGGTACCGGGGAGCTGTTTTTT. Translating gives CASSPNGGTGELFF.